This TCR beta chain was identified in a study of blood T cell repertoires in COVID-19. In the study overall: The samples span acute and convalescent COVID-19 from the United States, Italy and Spain. T cells, B-cell-depleted T cells, or PBMCs provided the cDNA or gDNA that served as material.

Germline V lookup: CDR1 ENHRY, CDR2 SYGVKD. J was trimmed by 7 bases and V by 8 bases; bases with no gene match: 8. The CDR3 extends over 13 amino acids. As processed by the authors: By means of reference gene primer amplification, nucleated cell counts were estimated. Sequenced by immunoSEQ multiplex PCR; TCRdb stores in-frame clones only, minus some. V, J and clone size are those of that table, while D and trimming were read from the DNA. The data show around 140,000 clones, with about 74% seen just once and 16% held by the top ten. The chain has TRBV10-3 and TRBJ1-1; 9 bases are a match to TRBD1. Sequencing was carried out using peripheral blood. This TCR derives from a man aged 45-60 years with acute or convalescent COVID-19. CDR3 DNA: TGTGCCATCCAAACCGACAGGGGGGGTGAAGCTTTCTTT. Encoded protein: CAIQTDRGGEAFF.